Listed below are T cell receptor beta chains from one sample, sequenced in a study of cytomegalovirus exposure and HLA in healthy donors. The repertoire was sequenced with immunoSEQ multiplex PCR; TCRdb's copy has only in-frame clones and lacks some. The data contain approximately 65,000 clones, nearly 96% of them singletons. The material sequenced was PBMCs. Every receptor here comes from a woman in her late teens or twenties in good health and CMV-seropositive. Each CDR3 is given with its conserved first and last residue. Each record gives: clone size, CDR3 length, D gene, V gene, J gene, CDR3 protein, CDR3 DNA. The D gene is left open where the match is weak. For some rows the clone size is stated as once, few or many, or as a class when expanded; others skip it.

clone size: once
CDR3 length: 16
D gene: -
V gene: TRBV19
J gene: TRBJ2-1
CDR3 protein: CASSVDRDTVYNEQFF
CDR3 DNA: TGTGCCAGTAGTGTGGACCGGGACACAGTCTACAATGAGCAGTTCTTC

clone size: few
CDR3 length: 19
D gene: TRBD1
V gene: TRBV13
J gene: TRBJ2-3
CDR3 protein: CASSPPGQGLGLVVDTQYF
CDR3 DNA: TGTGCCAGCAGCCCGCCGGGACAGGGTTTGGGTTTAGTCGTAGATACGCAGTATTTT

clone size: -
CDR3 length: 11
D gene: -
V gene: TRBV11-2
J gene: TRBJ2-7
CDR3 protein: CASQEAYEQYF
CDR3 DNA: TGTGCCAGCCAGGAGGCTTACGAGCAGTACTTC

clone size: -
CDR3 length: 12
D gene: -
V gene: TRBV19
J gene: TRBJ1-5
CDR3 protein: CASNQGPQPQHF
CDR3 DNA: TGTGCCAGTAACCAGGGCCCCCAGCCCCAGCATTTT

clone size: -
CDR3 length: 15
D gene: TRBD1
V gene: TRBV11-2
J gene: TRBJ2-7
CDR3 protein: CASSLVKDRAHEQYF
CDR3 DNA: TGTGCCAGCAGCTTAGTCAAGGACAGGGCCCACGAGCAGTACTTC

clone size: -
CDR3 length: 12
D gene: TRBD1
V gene: TRBV27
J gene: TRBJ2-7
CDR3 protein: CATWDSPYEQYF
CDR3 DNA: TGTGCCACCTGGGACAGCCCCTACGAGCAGTACTTC

clone size: -
CDR3 length: 13
D gene: -
V gene: TRBV27
J gene: TRBJ2-3
CDR3 protein: CASSYTSTDTQYF
CDR3 DNA: TGTGCCAGCAGTTACACAAGCACAGATACGCAGTATTTT

clone size: -
CDR3 length: 15
D gene: -
V gene: TRBV28
J gene: TRBJ1-5
CDR3 protein: CASSFISGGNQPQHF
CDR3 DNA: TGTGCCAGCAGTTTTATCTCAGGGGGCAATCAGCCCCAGCATTTT

clone size: -
CDR3 length: 15
D gene: -
V gene: TRBV7-2
J gene: TRBJ2-3
CDR3 protein: CASSPNADSPDTQYF
CDR3 DNA: TGTGCCAGCAGCCCAAACGCGGACAGCCCCGATACGCAGTATTTT

clone size: -
CDR3 length: 15
D gene: TRBD2
V gene: TRBV28
J gene: TRBJ2-7
CDR3 protein: CASSLFRGGSYEQYF
CDR3 DNA: TGTGCCAGCAGTTTATTCCGGGGGGGCTCCTACGAGCAGTACTTC

clone size: -
CDR3 length: 16
D gene: -
V gene: TRBV5-1
J gene: TRBJ1-3
CDR3 protein: CASSFAGTSSGNTIYF
CDR3 DNA: TGCGCCAGCAGCTTTGCAGGCACGAGCTCTGGAAACACCATATATTTT

clone size: -
CDR3 length: 16
D gene: TRBD1
V gene: TRBV5-1
J gene: TRBJ2-1
CDR3 protein: CASSFSRDRGLNEQFF
CDR3 DNA: TGCGCCAGCAGCTTTAGCCGGGACAGGGGACTTAATGAGCAGTTCTTC

clone size: -
CDR3 length: 16
D gene: -
V gene: TRBV28
J gene: TRBJ1-5
CDR3 protein: CASSLYTAGKSQPQHF
CDR3 DNA: TGTGCCAGCAGTTTATACACGGCAGGGAAGAGTCAGCCCCAGCATTTT

clone size: -
CDR3 length: 14
D gene: TRBD1
V gene: TRBV19
J gene: TRBJ1-3
CDR3 protein: CASTGTATGNTIYF
CDR3 DNA: TGTGCCAGCACCGGGACAGCTACTGGAAACACCATATATTTT

clone size: few
CDR3 length: 15
D gene: TRBD2
V gene: TRBV4-2
J gene: TRBJ2-5
CDR3 protein: CASSQTSGPQETQYF
CDR3 DNA: TGTGCCAGCAGCCAGACTAGCGGGCCCCAAGAGACCCAGTACTTC

clone size: -
CDR3 length: 14
D gene: TRBD2
V gene: TRBV11-3
J gene: TRBJ2-7
CDR3 protein: CASSLEAGGSEQYF
CDR3 DNA: TGTGCCAGCAGCTTAGAAGCGGGAGGGTCCGAGCAGTACTTC

clone size: -
CDR3 length: 15
D gene: TRBD2
V gene: TRBV2
J gene: TRBJ2-2
CDR3 protein: CASSESTSGTGELFF
CDR3 DNA: TGTGCCAGCAGTGAATCGACTAGCGGGACCGGGGAGCTGTTTTTT

clone size: -
CDR3 length: 16
D gene: TRBD1
V gene: TRBV7-8
J gene: TRBJ2-5
CDR3 protein: CASSPPDRGRLGTQYF
CDR3 DNA: TGTGCCAGCAGCCCACCGGACAGGGGGAGGTTGGGGACCCAGTACTTC

clone size: -
CDR3 length: 12
D gene: TRBD1
V gene: TRBV6-5
J gene: TRBJ2-7
CDR3 protein: CASWTGGYEQYF
CDR3 DNA: TGTGCCAGCTGGACAGGGGGCTACGAGCAGTACTTC

clone size: -
CDR3 length: 13
D gene: TRBD1
V gene: TRBV10-1
J gene: TRBJ1-2
CDR3 protein: CASSESQGDGYTF
CDR3 DNA: TGCGCCAGCAGTGAGAGCCAGGGGGATGGCTACACCTTC

clone size: -
CDR3 length: 15
D gene: -
V gene: TRBV30
J gene: TRBJ1-2
CDR3 protein: CAWSNHPQGNYGYTF
CDR3 DNA: TGTGCCTGGAGCAACCACCCTCAGGGGAACTATGGCTACACCTTC

clone size: -
CDR3 length: 13
D gene: TRBD1
V gene: TRBV7-9
J gene: TRBJ2-2
CDR3 protein: CASSAGGTGELFF
CDR3 DNA: TGTGCCAGCTCGGCAGGGGGCACCGGGGAGCTGTTTTTT

clone size: -
CDR3 length: 13
D gene: -
V gene: TRBV10-3
J gene: TRBJ1-3
CDR3 protein: CAIKLQGKNTIYF
CDR3 DNA: TGTGCCATCAAGTTGCAGGGTAAAAACACCATATATTTT

clone size: -
CDR3 length: 13
D gene: -
V gene: TRBV29-1
J gene: TRBJ2-3
CDR3 protein: CSVEDRGGYTQYF
CDR3 DNA: TGCAGCGTTGAGGACCGTGGAGGGTATACGCAGTATTTT

clone size: -
CDR3 length: 16
D gene: -
V gene: TRBV7-8
J gene: TRBJ2-1
CDR3 protein: CASSLVAQSPYNEQFF
CDR3 DNA: TGTGCCAGCAGCTTAGTGGCACAGTCACCCTACAATGAGCAGTTCTTC

clone size: -
CDR3 length: 17
D gene: -
V gene: TRBV7-9
J gene: TRBJ2-5
CDR3 protein: CASSTPPRDRVSETQYF
CDR3 DNA: TGTGCCAGCAGCACCCCGCCCAGGGATCGCGTTTCGGAGACCCAGTACTTC

clone size: once
CDR3 length: 18
D gene: TRBD1
V gene: TRBV5-4
J gene: TRBJ1-3
CDR3 protein: CASSLAPTGQGWGNTIYF
CDR3 DNA: TGTGCCAGCAGCTTGGCACCCACGGGACAGGGGTGGGGAAACACCATATATTTT

clone size: -
CDR3 length: 15
D gene: -
V gene: TRBV6-1
J gene: TRBJ2-2
CDR3 protein: CASSPQGLNTGELFF
CDR3 DNA: TGTGCCAGCAGTCCCCAGGGGCTAAACACCGGGGAGCTGTTTTTT

clone size: -
CDR3 length: 14
D gene: -
V gene: TRBV2
J gene: TRBJ2-1
CDR3 protein: CASSEGPRADEQFF
CDR3 DNA: TGTGCCAGCAGTGAAGGACCGCGGGCCGATGAGCAGTTCTTC

clone size: -
CDR3 length: 16
D gene: -
V gene: TRBV27
J gene: TRBJ1-5
CDR3 protein: CASSLSGRYSNQPQHF
CDR3 DNA: TGTGCCAGCAGTTTAAGCGGGCGATATAGCAATCAGCCCCAGCATTTT

clone size: -
CDR3 length: 16
D gene: TRBD1
V gene: TRBV5-1
J gene: TRBJ1-1
CDR3 protein: CASSLAGQGPYTEAFF
CDR3 DNA: TGCGCCAGCAGCTTGGCCGGACAGGGGCCCTACACTGAAGCTTTCTTT

clone size: -
CDR3 length: 15
D gene: TRBD1
V gene: TRBV19
J gene: TRBJ1-2
CDR3 protein: CASSISGTANYGYTF
CDR3 DNA: TGTGCCAGTAGTATTTCCGGGACAGCTAACTATGGCTACACCTTC

clone size: -
CDR3 length: 16
D gene: TRBD2
V gene: TRBV9
J gene: TRBJ2-7
CDR3 protein: CASSVAGLAGAYEQYF
CDR3 DNA: TGTGCCAGCAGCGTAGCTGGGCTAGCGGGAGCCTACGAGCAGTACTTC

clone size: -
CDR3 length: 16
D gene: TRBD2
V gene: TRBV4-3
J gene: TRBJ2-1
CDR3 protein: CASSHDGRGAYNEQFF
CDR3 DNA: TGCGCCAGCAGCCATGATGGGCGGGGGGCCTACAATGAGCAGTTCTTC

clone size: once
CDR3 length: 15
D gene: TRBD1
V gene: TRBV5-6
J gene: TRBJ1-2
CDR3 protein: CASSTGQAANYGYTF
CDR3 DNA: TGTGCCAGCAGCACGGGACAGGCTGCTAACTATGGCTACACCTTC

clone size: -
CDR3 length: 13
D gene: TRBD1
V gene: TRBV30
J gene: TRBJ1-1
CDR3 protein: CAWSVRGPTEAFF
CDR3 DNA: TGTGCCTGGAGTGTAAGGGGGCCCACTGAAGCTTTCTTT

clone size: -
CDR3 length: 15
D gene: TRBD1
V gene: TRBV11-3
J gene: TRBJ2-2
CDR3 protein: CASSLARGSTGELFF
CDR3 DNA: TGTGCCAGCAGCTTGGCCAGGGGGAGCACCGGGGAGCTGTTTTTT

clone size: -
CDR3 length: 14
D gene: -
V gene: TRBV13
J gene: TRBJ2-5
CDR3 protein: CASSQLGGSETQYF
CDR3 DNA: TGTGCCAGCAGCCAGCTAGGGGGATCAGAGACCCAGTACTTC

clone size: -
CDR3 length: 14
D gene: -
V gene: TRBV19
J gene: TRBJ2-2
CDR3 protein: CASQVSAWVGELFF
CDR3 DNA: TGTGCCAGTCAAGTCAGCGCTTGGGTCGGGGAGCTGTTTTTT

clone size: -
CDR3 length: 14
D gene: -
V gene: TRBV19
J gene: TRBJ1-2
CDR3 protein: CASSIGQGMGGYTF
CDR3 DNA: TGTGCCAGTAGTATCGGGCAGGGGATGGGTGGCTACACCTTC

clone size: once
CDR3 length: 15
D gene: TRBD2
V gene: TRBV2
J gene: TRBJ2-7
CDR3 protein: CASSDTSGALYEQYF
CDR3 DNA: TGTGCCAGCAGTGATACTAGCGGAGCCCTCTACGAGCAGTACTTC

clone size: -
CDR3 length: 15
D gene: TRBD2
V gene: TRBV30
J gene: TRBJ2-1
CDR3 protein: CAWSGPSGGDNEQFF
CDR3 DNA: TGTGCCTGGAGTGGCCCTAGCGGGGGGGACAATGAGCAGTTCTTC

clone size: -
CDR3 length: 16
D gene: TRBD1
V gene: TRBV28
J gene: TRBJ1-6
CDR3 protein: CASSPRQGGGDSPLHF
CDR3 DNA: TGTGCCAGCAGTCCTCGGCAGGGGGGCGGGGATTCACCCCTCCACTTT

clone size: -
CDR3 length: 14
D gene: -
V gene: TRBV27
J gene: TRBJ2-1
CDR3 protein: CASSDLLTGNEQFF
CDR3 DNA: TGTGCCAGCAGTGATTTACTGACAGGCAATGAGCAGTTCTTC

clone size: -
CDR3 length: 15
D gene: -
V gene: TRBV4-1
J gene: TRBJ1-2
CDR3 protein: CASSQDVGANYGYTF
CDR3 DNA: TGCGCCAGCAGCCAAGATGTGGGGGCGAACTATGGCTACACCTTC

clone size: -
CDR3 length: 14
D gene: -
V gene: TRBV7-2
J gene: TRBJ2-1
CDR3 protein: CASSPTRGHNEQFF
CDR3 DNA: TGTGCCAGCAGTCCGACTAGGGGGCACAATGAGCAGTTCTTC

clone size: -
CDR3 length: 14
D gene: -
V gene: TRBV28
J gene: TRBJ2-7
CDR3 protein: CASRASSPDNEQYF
CDR3 DNA: TGTGCCAGCAGGGCTAGTTCGCCGGACAACGAGCAGTACTTC

clone size: once
CDR3 length: 18
D gene: -
V gene: TRBV28
J gene: TRBJ2-5
CDR3 protein: CASSSPPTLGLREETQYF
CDR3 DNA: TGTGCCAGCAGTTCTCCTCCGACTTTGGGATTGCGGGAAGAGACCCAGTACTTC

clone size: -
CDR3 length: 15
D gene: TRBD1
V gene: TRBV30
J gene: TRBJ1-3
CDR3 protein: CAWSVQGLSGNTIYF
CDR3 DNA: TGTGCCTGGAGTGTACAGGGGTTGTCTGGAAACACCATATATTTT

clone size: -
CDR3 length: 15
D gene: -
V gene: TRBV28
J gene: TRBJ2-7
CDR3 protein: CASSPPGTLTYEQYF
CDR3 DNA: TGTGCCAGCAGTCCGCCCGGGACACTGACCTACGAGCAGTACTTC

clone size: -
CDR3 length: 16
D gene: TRBD2
V gene: TRBV27
J gene: TRBJ2-5
CDR3 protein: CASRTVRGRSVETQYF
CDR3 DNA: TGTGCCAGCAGGACTGTACGCGGGAGGTCGGTTGAGACCCAGTACTTC

clone size: -
CDR3 length: 15
D gene: TRBD2
V gene: TRBV7-9
J gene: TRBJ2-7
CDR3 protein: CASSPRLAATYEQYF
CDR3 DNA: TGTGCCAGCAGCCCCCGACTAGCGGCGACCTACGAGCAGTACTTC

clone size: -
CDR3 length: 16
D gene: TRBD2
V gene: TRBV4-1
J gene: TRBJ2-1
CDR3 protein: CASSQVTSGTYNEQFF
CDR3 DNA: TGCGCCAGCAGCCAAGTGACTAGCGGAACCTACAATGAGCAGTTCTTC